These 7 T cell receptor beta chains were sequenced from one sample in a study of shared clonotypes between healthy human individuals. The table came from immunoSEQ multiplex PCR; TCRdb's copy has only in-frame clones and leaves some out. This table has more than 2 million clones, around 95% appearing once. The sample consisted of naive CD4+ T cells sorted from blood. Sample subset: CD45RA+ positively selected. Receptors were obtained from a man in his late teens or twenties in good health.

The chain is built from TRBV15 and TRBJ2-1, with 9 bases that match TRBD1. Trimming cost V 1 base and J 8 bases; bases outside gene matches: 6. Germline lookup yields CDR1 LNHNV and CDR2 YYDKDF (reference sequence). The CDR3 contains 15 residues. The CDR3 spells CATSRVRQGGDEQFF. The CDR3 DNA reads TGTGCCACCAGCAGAGTGCGACAGGGGGGGGATGAGCAGTTCTTC.

This rearrangement joins TRBV28 to TRBJ2-5, with 11 bases aligning to TRBD2. Germline V gene sequence: CDR1 MDHEN, CDR2 SYDVKM. V was clipped by 5 bases and J by 3 bases; unmatched bases: 8. The CDR3 consists of 16 residues. CDR3 nucleotides: TGTGCCAGCAGTGAATCTGGGGGACTAGCGGAAGAGACCCAGTACTTC. Protein product: CASSESGGLAEETQYF.

This rearrangement joins TRBV5-1 to TRBJ2-7; maybe TRBD2 (5 bases). V was pared by 4 bases and J by 7 bases, with 18 bases between. Germline V lookup: CDR1 SGHRS, CDR2 YFSETQ. The CDR3 runs to 14 residues. For the CDR3, the DNA is TGCGCCAGCAGCAGAGACCGGACTCTTGGGGAGCAGTACTTC. Its translation is CASSRDRTLGEQYF.

V is TRBV5-6 and J is TRBJ1-4; TRBD1 agrees at 10 bases. The CDR3 runs 15 residues. Looked up from germline, CDR1 is SGHDT and CDR2 is YYEEEE. V dropped 1 base and J dropped 7; count of bases not matched to a gene: 4. The DNA for the CDR3 is TGTGCCAGCAGCTTGAGGGGACAGGGGAGTGAAAAACTGTTTTTT. It codes for CASSLRGQGSEKLFF.

This clone was counted a single time. The chain is built from TRBV18 and TRBJ1-6; 9 positions match TRBD1. J was trimmed by 2 bases and V by 3 bases; bases with no gene match: 8. CDR1 KGHSH and CDR2 LQKENI come from the germline V gene. The CDR3 runs 18 residues. Here the CDR3 DNA reads TGTGCCAGCTCACCCCTTGGACAGGGGAGCCCCTATAATTCACCCCTCCACTTT. It encodes CASSPLGQGSPYNSPLHF.

The rearrangement uses TRBV5-6 and TRBJ2-1; D unresolved. The CDR3 consists of 13 residues. V shed 0 bases and J shed 12 bases, with 13 bases lying between them. Germline V lookup: CDR1 SGHDT, CDR2 YYEEEE. CDR3 sequence (DNA): TGTGCCAGCAGCTTGGAGAAGGTCAGGCGGCAGTTCTTC. This translates into CASSLEKVRRQFF.

The gene calls are TRBV25-1 and TRBJ1-4, with TRBD1 identical over 8 bases. The CDR3 contains 14 residues. Looked up from germline, CDR1 is MGHDK and CDR2 is SYGVNS. V gave up 3 bases and J gave up 8 bases; unmatched junction bases: 5. Written as DNA, the CDR3 is TGTGCCAGCAGTGACGACAGGGGCGCGGAAAAACTGTTTTTT. Translating gives CASSDDRGAEKLFF.